These 10 T cell receptor beta chains came from one sample sequenced in a study of cytomegalovirus exposure and HLA in healthy donors. The PCR was carried out with 60 Vbeta primers and 13 Jbeta primers. Repertoires were generated with immunoSEQ multiplex PCR, while TCRdb's copy carries only in-frame clones and drops some. The repertoire holds fewer than 55,000 clones, with roughly 60% as singletons. Material for sequencing was PBMCs. The origin of the receptors is a man between 60 and 70 years old in good health and CMV-seropositive.

The CDR3 spells CASSLVGGGTDTQYF. CDR3 sequence (DNA): TGTGCCAGCAGCCTCGTTGGGGGCGGCACAGATACGCAGTATTTT. The chain employs TRBV5-5 and TRBJ2-3, with a possible D match to TRBD1 (6 bases). CDR3 size: 15 residues. V lost 4 bases and J 1 base, leaving 13 bases between the germline ends. Germline CDR1 reads SGHKS; CDR2 reads YYEKEE (reference sequence).

The chain combines TRBV29-1 with TRBJ2-7, with a tentative D call TRBD2 (6 bases). CDR1 and CDR2 (germline): SQVTM, ANQGSEA. The CDR3 spans 14 residues. Trimming removed 4 bases at V and 2 bases at J, with 15 bases between. This chain's CDR3 is CSVGRRDPTYEQYF. In DNA form, the CDR3 reads TGCAGCGTTGGACGGCGGGATCCGACCTACGAGCAGTACTTC.

V gene TRBV9 combines with J gene TRBJ1-2; 7 positions agree with TRBD1. After removal of 2 bases from V and 8 bases from J, the junction contained 9 bases not matched to a gene. Germline V gives CDR1 SGDLS, CDR2 YYNGEE. CDR3 length: 14 amino acids. CDR3 amino acids: CASSVGTDIGGYTF. The CDR3 DNA reads as TGTGCCAGCAGCGTGGGGACAGACATCGGGGGCTACACCTTC.

V is TRBV6-1 and J is TRBJ2-7; 8 bases agree with TRBD1. Trimming took 7 bases from V and 7 from J; bases not matched to a gene: 15. This CDR3 region has 15 residues. CDR1 is MNHNS, CDR2 SASEGT, per germline. The CDR3 spells CASTKRTGILGEQYF. The CDR3 nucleotides are TGTGCCAGCACTAAAAGGACAGGGATTCTCGGGGAGCAGTACTTC.

The CDR3 DNA follows: TGTGCCAGTAGTACCCTAGCGGGAGGGCCCGGGGAGCTGTTTTTT. Its translation is CASSTLAGGPGELFF. This chain connects TRBV19 to TRBJ2-2; 12 bases align to TRBD2. The germline gives CDR1 LNHDA, CDR2 SQIVND (reference sequence). The CDR3 runs 15 residues. Losses at the gene ends were 4 bases for V and 6 bases for J; bases not matched to a gene: 3. Full variable domain (rest looked up from reference TRBV19 and TRBJ2-2): DGGITQSPKYLFRKEGQNVTLSCEQNLNHDAMYWYRQDPGQGLRLIYYSQIVNDFQKGDIAEGYSVSREKKESFPLTVTSAQKNPTAFYLCASSTLAGGPGELFFGEGSRLTVL.

This clone was counted only a few times. This chain connects TRBV7-2 to TRBJ2-3; 10 bases line up with TRBD1. Unmatched junction bases numbered 16, after V lost 1 base and J lost 6 bases. The CDR3 spans 19 residues. Germline V lookup: CDR1 SGHTA, CDR2 FQGNSA. CDR3: CASSLVGIEGQGGWDTQYF. CDR3 nucleotide sequence: TGTGCCAGCAGCTTAGTCGGAATCGAAGGACAGGGGGGGTGGGATACGCAGTATTTT. The complete variable domain, with remaining parts taken from reference TRBV7-2 and TRBJ2-3, reads GAGVSQSPSNKVTEKGKDVELRCDPISGHTALYWYRQSLGQGLEFLIYFQGNSAPDKSGLPSDRFSAERTGGSVSTLTIQRTQQEDSAVYLCASSLVGIEGQGGWDTQYFGPGTRLTVL.

This clone turned up a few times. Relative to the germline gene, one junction end is altered; a read error may explain this. V is TRBV7-2 and J is TRBJ1-1; D not certain. The CDR3 is 12 residues long. Germline lookup yields CDR1 SGHTA and CDR2 FQGNSA. The CDR3, as DNA: TGTGCCAGCAGCCAAGGCGCGGATACGGAGTATTTT. Translation: CASSQGADTEYF. Drawing the rest from reference TRBV7-2 and TRBJ1-1, the complete variable domain is GAGVSQSPSNKVTEKGKDVELRCDPISGHTALYWYRQSLGQGLEFLIYFQGNSAPDKSGLPSDRFSAERTGGSVSTLTIQRTQQEDSAVYLCASSQGADTEYFGQGTRLTVV.

This clone was seen a few times. The chain combines TRBV11-3 with TRBJ2-3, with 7 positions matching TRBD1. CDR3 length: 16 amino acids. Germline V gives CDR1 SGHNT, CDR2 YENEEA. The trim removed 5 bases at V and 1 base at J, leaving 9 bases unmatched. This CDR3 reads CASSQMGQSGTDTQYF. The CDR3 nucleotides are TGTGCCAGCAGCCAGATGGGACAGTCTGGCACAGATACGCAGTATTTT.

V usage is TRBV7-6 and J usage is TRBJ2-7; perhaps TRBD2 as D (6 bases). Germline lookup yields CDR1 SGHVS and CDR2 FNYEAQ. This CDR3 is 15 amino acids long. V was trimmed by 3 bases and J by 5 bases, leaving 17 bases between them. CDR3 region: CASSFGGGRYDEQYF. In DNA, the CDR3 is TGTGCCAGCAGCTTTGGGGGAGGCCGTTATGACGAGCAGTACTTC.

The rearrangement links TRBV6-5 to TRBJ2-2; D uncertain. CDR1 and CDR2 (germline): MNHEY, SVGAGI. The CDR3 has 13 residues. V dropped 2 bases and J dropped 6 bases, with 7 bases sitting between them. CDR3 in DNA: TGTGCCAGCAGTTACCAGATTCCCGGGGAGCTGTTTTTT. Encoded protein: CASSYQIPGELFF.